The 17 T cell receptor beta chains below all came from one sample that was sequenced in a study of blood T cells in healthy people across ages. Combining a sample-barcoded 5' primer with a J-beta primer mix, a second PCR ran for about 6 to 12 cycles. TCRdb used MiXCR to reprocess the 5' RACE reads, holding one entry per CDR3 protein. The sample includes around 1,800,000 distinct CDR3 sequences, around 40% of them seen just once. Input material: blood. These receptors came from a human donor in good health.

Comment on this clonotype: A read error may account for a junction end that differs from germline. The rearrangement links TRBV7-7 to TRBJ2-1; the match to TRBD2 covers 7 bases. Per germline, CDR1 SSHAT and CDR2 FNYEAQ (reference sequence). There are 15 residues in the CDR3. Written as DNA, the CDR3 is TGTGCTAGCAGCCCCGCCACGGAGCGGGGCACCGAGCAGTTCTTC. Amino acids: CASSPATERGTEQFF.

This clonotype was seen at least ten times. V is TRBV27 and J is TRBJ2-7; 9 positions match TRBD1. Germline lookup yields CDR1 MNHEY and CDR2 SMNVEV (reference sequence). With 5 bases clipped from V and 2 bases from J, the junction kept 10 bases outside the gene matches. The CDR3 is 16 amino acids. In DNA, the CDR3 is TGTGCCAGCAGTCCCTACGGCGGACAGGGGACCTACGAGCAGTACTTC. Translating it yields CASSPYGGQGTYEQYF.

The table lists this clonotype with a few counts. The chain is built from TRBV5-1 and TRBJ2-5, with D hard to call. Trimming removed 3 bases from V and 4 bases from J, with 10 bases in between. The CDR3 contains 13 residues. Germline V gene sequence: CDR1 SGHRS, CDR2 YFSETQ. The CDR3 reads CASSWSPGETQYF. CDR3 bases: TGCGCCAGCAGCTGGTCCCCGGGAGAGACCCAGTACTTC.

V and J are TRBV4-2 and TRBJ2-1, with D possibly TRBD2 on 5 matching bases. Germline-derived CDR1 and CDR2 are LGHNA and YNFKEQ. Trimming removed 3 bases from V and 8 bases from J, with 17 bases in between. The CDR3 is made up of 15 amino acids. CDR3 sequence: CASSHMGEVGYEQFF. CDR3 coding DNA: TGTGCCAGCAGCCATATGGGAGAAGTTGGCTATGAGCAGTTCTTC.

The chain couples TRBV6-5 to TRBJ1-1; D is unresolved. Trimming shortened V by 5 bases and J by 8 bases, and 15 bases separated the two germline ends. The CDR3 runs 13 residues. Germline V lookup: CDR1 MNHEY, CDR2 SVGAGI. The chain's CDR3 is CASSADRLGEAFF. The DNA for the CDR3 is TGTGCCAGCAGTGCGGACCGACTGGGGGAAGCTTTCTTT.

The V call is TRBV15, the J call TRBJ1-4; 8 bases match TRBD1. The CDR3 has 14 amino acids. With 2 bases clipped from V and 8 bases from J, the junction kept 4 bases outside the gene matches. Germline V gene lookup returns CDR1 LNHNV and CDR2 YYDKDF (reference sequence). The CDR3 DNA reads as TGTGCCACCAGCAGATCAGGGGGCTCGGAAAAACTGTTTTTT. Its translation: CATSRSGGSEKLFF.

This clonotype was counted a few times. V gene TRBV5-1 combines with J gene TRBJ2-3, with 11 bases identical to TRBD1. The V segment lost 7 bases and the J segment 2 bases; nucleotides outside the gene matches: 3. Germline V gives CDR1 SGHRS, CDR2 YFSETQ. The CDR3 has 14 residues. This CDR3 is CASGTGGVTDTQYF. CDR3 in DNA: TGCGCCAGCGGGACAGGGGGTGTCACAGATACGCAGTATTTT.

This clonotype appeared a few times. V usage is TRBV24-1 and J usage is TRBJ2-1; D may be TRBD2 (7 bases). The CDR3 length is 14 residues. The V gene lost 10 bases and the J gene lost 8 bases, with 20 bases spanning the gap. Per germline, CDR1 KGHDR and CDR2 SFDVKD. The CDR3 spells CATALGGGGDEQFF. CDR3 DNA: TGTGCCACTGCCTTGGGAGGGGGTGGCGATGAGCAGTTCTTC.

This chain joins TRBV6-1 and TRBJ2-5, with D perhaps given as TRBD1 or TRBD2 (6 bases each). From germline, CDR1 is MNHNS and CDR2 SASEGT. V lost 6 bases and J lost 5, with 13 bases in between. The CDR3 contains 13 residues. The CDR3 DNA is TGTGCCAGCAGACAGGGAGGATGGGAGACCCAGTACTTC. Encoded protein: CASRQGGWETQYF.

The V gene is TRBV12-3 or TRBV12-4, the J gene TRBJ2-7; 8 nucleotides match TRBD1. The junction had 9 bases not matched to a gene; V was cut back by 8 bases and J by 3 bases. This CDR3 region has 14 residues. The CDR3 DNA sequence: TGTGCCAGCGGACCGGGACAGGTGGGCTACGAGCAGTACTTC. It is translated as CASGPGQVGYEQYF.

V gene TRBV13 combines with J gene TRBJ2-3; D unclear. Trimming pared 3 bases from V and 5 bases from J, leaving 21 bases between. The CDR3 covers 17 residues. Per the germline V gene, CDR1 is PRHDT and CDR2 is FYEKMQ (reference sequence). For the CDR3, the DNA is TGTGCCAGCAGCTTCGCCCCCGGACCGACGCCCGGAGATACGCAGTATTTT. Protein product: CASSFAPGPTPGDTQYF.

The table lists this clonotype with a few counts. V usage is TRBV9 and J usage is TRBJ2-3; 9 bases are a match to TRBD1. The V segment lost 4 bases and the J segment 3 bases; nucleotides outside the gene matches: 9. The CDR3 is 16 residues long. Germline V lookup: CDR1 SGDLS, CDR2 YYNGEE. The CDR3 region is CASSKHRGQATDTQYF. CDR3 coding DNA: TGTGCCAGCAGCAAGCACAGGGGGCAGGCAACAGATACGCAGTATTTT. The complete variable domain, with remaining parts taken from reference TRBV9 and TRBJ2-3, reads DSGVTQTPKHLITATGQRVTLRCSPRSGDLSVYWYQQSLDQGLQFLIQYYNGEERAKGNILERFSAQQFPDLHSELNLSSLELGDSALYFCASSKHRGQATDTQYFGPGTRLTVL.

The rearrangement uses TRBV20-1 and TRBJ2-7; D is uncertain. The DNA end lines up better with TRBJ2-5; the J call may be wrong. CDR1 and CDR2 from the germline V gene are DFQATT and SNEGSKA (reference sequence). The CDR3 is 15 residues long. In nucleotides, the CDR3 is TGCAGTGCTCCCAACCCGGTATTTGGAAGAGAGACCCAGTACTTC. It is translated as CSAPNPVFGRETQYF.

Written as DNA, the CDR3 is TGTGCCAGCAGCTATTGGCGAACTGCTGATACCTACGAGCAGTACTTC. Its translation: CASSYWRTADTYEQYF. V is TRBV11-2 and J is TRBJ2-7; D is unresolved. The CDR3 consists of 16 residues. V lost 4 bases, J lost 2 bases, and 18 bases lay in between. From germline, CDR1 is SGHAT and CDR2 FQNNGV. The full variable domain, in which reference TRBV11-2 and TRBJ2-7 provide the parts outside the CDR3, is EAGVAQSPRYKIIEKRQSVAFWCNPISGHATLYWYQQILGQGPKLLIQFQNNGVVDDSQLPKDRFSAERLKGVDSTLKIQPAKLEDSAVYLCASSYWRTADTYEQYFGPGTRLTVT.

CDR3 in amino acids: CASSHPAAQGLGQFF. As DNA, the CDR3 is TGCGCCAGCAGCCATCCAGCCGCTCAGGGTTTAGGGCAGTTCTTC. The V call is TRBV4-1, the J call TRBJ2-1, with a weak D call TRBD1 (5 bases). V was trimmed by 3 bases and J by 12 bases, leaving 21 bases between them. This CDR3 comprises 15 residues. Germline V gene data show CDR1 as MGHRA and CDR2 as YSYEKL.

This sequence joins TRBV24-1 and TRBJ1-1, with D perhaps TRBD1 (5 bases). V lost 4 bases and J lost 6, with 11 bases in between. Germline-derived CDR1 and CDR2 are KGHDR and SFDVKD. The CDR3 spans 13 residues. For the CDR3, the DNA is TGTGCCACCAGTGAACAACCAGGGTCTGAAGCTTTCTTT. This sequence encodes CATSEQPGSEAFF.

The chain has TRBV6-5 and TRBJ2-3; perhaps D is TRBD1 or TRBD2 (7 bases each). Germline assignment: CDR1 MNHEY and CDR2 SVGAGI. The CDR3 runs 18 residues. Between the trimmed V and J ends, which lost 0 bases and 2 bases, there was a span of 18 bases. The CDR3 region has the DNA TGTGCCAGCAGTTACTCGAGGTGGGAGGGGGCAACCACAGATACGCAGTATTTT. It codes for CASSYSRWEGATTDTQYF.